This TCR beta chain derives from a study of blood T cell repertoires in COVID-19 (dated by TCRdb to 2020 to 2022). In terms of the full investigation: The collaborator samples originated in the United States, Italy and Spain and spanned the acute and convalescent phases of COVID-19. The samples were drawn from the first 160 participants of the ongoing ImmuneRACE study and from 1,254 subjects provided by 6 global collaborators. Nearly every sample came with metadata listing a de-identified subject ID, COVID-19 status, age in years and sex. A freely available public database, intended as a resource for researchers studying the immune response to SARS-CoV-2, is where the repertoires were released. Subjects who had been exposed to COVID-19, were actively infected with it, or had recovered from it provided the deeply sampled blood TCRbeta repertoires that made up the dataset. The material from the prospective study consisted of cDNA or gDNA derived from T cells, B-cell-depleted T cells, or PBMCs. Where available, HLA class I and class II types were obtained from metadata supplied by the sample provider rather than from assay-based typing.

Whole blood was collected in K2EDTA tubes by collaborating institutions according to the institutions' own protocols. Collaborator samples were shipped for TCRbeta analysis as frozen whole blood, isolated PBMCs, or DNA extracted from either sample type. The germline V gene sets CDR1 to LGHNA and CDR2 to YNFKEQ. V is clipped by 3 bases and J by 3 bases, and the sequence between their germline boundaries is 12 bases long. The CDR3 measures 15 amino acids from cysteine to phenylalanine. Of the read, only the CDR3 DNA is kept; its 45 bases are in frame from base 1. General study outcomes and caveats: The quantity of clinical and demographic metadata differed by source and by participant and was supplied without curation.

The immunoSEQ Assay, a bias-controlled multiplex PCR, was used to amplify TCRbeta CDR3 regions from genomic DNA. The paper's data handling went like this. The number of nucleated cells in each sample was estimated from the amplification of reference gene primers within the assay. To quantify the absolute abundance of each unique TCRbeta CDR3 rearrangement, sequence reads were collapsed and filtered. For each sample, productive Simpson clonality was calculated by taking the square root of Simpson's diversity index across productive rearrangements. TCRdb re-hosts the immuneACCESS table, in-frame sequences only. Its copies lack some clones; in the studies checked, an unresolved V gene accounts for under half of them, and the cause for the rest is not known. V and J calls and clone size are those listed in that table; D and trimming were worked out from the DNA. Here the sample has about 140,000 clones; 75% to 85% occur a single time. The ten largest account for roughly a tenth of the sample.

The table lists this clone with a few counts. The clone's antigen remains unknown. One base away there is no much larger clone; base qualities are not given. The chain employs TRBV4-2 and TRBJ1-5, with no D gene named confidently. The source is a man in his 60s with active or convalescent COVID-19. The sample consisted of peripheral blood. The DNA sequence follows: TGTGCCAGCAGCCATAACACAGCCCTCAATCAGCCCCAGCATTTT. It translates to CASSHNTALNQPQHF.